The 20 T cell receptor beta chains below come from one sample, sequenced in a study of T cell repertoires in cytomegalovirus infection. MiXCR, applied by TCRdb to the reads, yields one record per CDR3 protein. The sample has around 95,000 distinct CDR3 sequences, about 29% seen once. Antigens of these TCRs are unknown. The specimen was CD8+ T cells from cultured PBMCs, collected from culture after CMV antigen stimulation. The receptor set was obtained from a human donor in good health (CMV status not recorded). Some clones in this sample may be carry-over from other donors' samples.

Details on this clonotype: Compared with germline, one end of the junction differs, possibly owing to a read error. This chain uses TRBV7-4 with TRBJ2-6, with D possibly TRBD2 on 5 matching bases. CDR3 length: 18 residues. Per germline, CDR1 SGHVT and CDR2 SQSDAQ. CDR3 protein: CASNLKGEGPSGANVLTF. DNA of the CDR3: TGTGCCAGCAACTTAAAAGGAGAGGGCCCCTCTGGGGCCAACGTCCTGACTTTC.

This rearrangement joins TRBV7-9 to TRBJ1-5; D is ambiguous. The CDR3 has 14 amino acids. Per germline, CDR1 SEHNR and CDR2 FQNEAQ (reference sequence). V shed 5 bases and J shed 6 bases, with 14 bases lying between them. The CDR3 DNA follows: TGTGCCAGCAGCCTAGATATCGGAGGTCAGCCCCAGCATTTT. This translates into CASSLDIGGQPQHF.

This rearrangement joins TRBV9 to TRBJ2-3; D unclear. The CDR3 contains 16 residues. With 0 bases removed from V and 0 bases from J, the gap between germline ends came to 11 bases. Looked up from germline, CDR1 is SGDLS and CDR2 is YYNGEE. The CDR3 bases are TGTGCCAGCAGCGTAGTTCAGGACGAGAGCACAGATACGCAGTATTTT. Translated: CASSVVQDESTDTQYF.

The rearrangement joins TRBV5-4 to TRBJ1-2; no firm D call. V was cut by 3 bases and J by 7 bases, with 19 bases left in between. Germline V gene data show CDR1 as SGHNT and CDR2 as YYREEE (reference sequence). The CDR3 has 15 amino acids. The CDR3 reads CASSSVMELPLGYTF. The CDR3 nucleotides are TGTGCCAGCAGCTCCGTTATGGAGTTACCCCTTGGCTACACCTTC. The full variable domain, rest sourced from reference TRBV5-4 and TRBJ1-2, is ETGVTQSPTHLIKTRGQQVTLRCSSQSGHNTVSWYQQALGQGPQFIFQYYREEENGRGNFPPRFSGLQFPNYSSELNVNALELDDSALYLCASSSVMELPLGYTFGSGTRLTVV.

The table lists this clonotype with a count of one. This chain links TRBV27 with TRBJ2-7; D may be TRBD2 (7 bases). V was cut by 1 base and J by 5 bases, with 12 bases left in between. The germline gives CDR1 MNHEY, CDR2 SMNVEV (reference sequence). CDR3 length equals 14 residues. CDR3 DNA sequence: TGTGCCAGCAGTTTATGGGGGGGGGACAACGAGCAGTACTTC. Amino acid sequence: CASSLWGGDNEQYF.

This clonotype was recorded many times. This sequence joins TRBV7-9 and TRBJ2-1; 7 positions agree with TRBD2. The CDR3 contains 15 residues. Germline loops: CDR1 SEHNR, CDR2 FQNEAQ (reference sequence). V lost 6 bases and J lost 4; bases outside the gene matches: 9. CDR3 sequence: CASRSSGGSYNEQFF. CDR3 in DNA: TGTGCCAGCAGAAGTTCCGGGGGGTCTTACAATGAGCAGTTCTTC.

This clonotype appeared many times. The chain carries TRBV7-2 and TRBJ2-1; a weak D match, TRBD2 (6 bases). Germline V CDR1 and CDR2: SGHTA, FQGNSA. V lost 4 bases and J 6 bases, leaving 13 bases between the germline ends. This CDR3 has 14 amino acids. The CDR3 sequence: CASSSGLDFNEQFF. The CDR3 DNA sequence: TGTGCCAGCAGCTCGGGACTTGACTTCAATGAGCAGTTCTTC.

This chain uses TRBV7-6 with TRBJ1-2, with D perhaps TRBD1 (5 bases). The CDR3 is 11 amino acids. V was trimmed by 8 bases and J by 2 bases, leaving 6 bases between them. Germline V gives CDR1 SGHVS, CDR2 FNYEAQ. CDR3 residues: CASGDNYGYTF. The CDR3 DNA follows: TGTGCCAGCGGGGACAACTATGGCTACACCTTC.

CDR3 sequence reads: CASSEFQKNEAFF. The CDR3 bases are TGTGCCAGCAGTGAATTCCAGAAGAATGAAGCTTTCTTT. The rearrangement links TRBV2 to TRBJ1-1; D remains ambiguous. With 2 bases removed from V and 7 bases from J, the gap between germline ends came to 11 bases. The CDR3 extends over 13 amino acids. Germline lookup yields CDR1 SNHLY and CDR2 FYNNEI.

This clonotype was detected only a few times. This chain links TRBV4-1 with TRBJ1-2; D gene unclear. V lost 0 bases, J lost 2 bases, and 7 bases lay in between. This CDR3 has 14 residues. Germline assignment: CDR1 MGHRA and CDR2 YSYEKL. The CDR3 DNA reads as TGCGCCAGCAGCCAAGAAGAGGGAAACTATGGCTACACCTTC. Translating it yields CASSQEEGNYGYTF.

This clonotype has a handful of counts. The chain employs TRBV24-1 and TRBJ2-1; TRBD1 agrees at 8 bases. The V gene's germline CDR1 is KGHDR and CDR2 SFDVKD. V trimming: 11 bases; J trimming: 6 bases; junction bases outside the gene matches: 8. CDR3 length: 13 residues. The CDR3 sequence is CAKKRTGFNEQFF. The CDR3 DNA reads as TGTGCCAAAAAACGGACAGGGTTCAATGAGCAGTTCTTC.

The chain is built from TRBV5-5 and TRBJ2-1, with 8 nucleotides matching TRBD1. Trimming cost V 0 bases and J 2 bases; bases outside gene matches: 4. The CDR3 is 16 residues long. Per the germline V gene, CDR1 is SGHKS and CDR2 is YYEKEE (reference sequence). The CDR3 sequence: CASSLGGQGAYNEQFF. The DNA of the CDR3 is TGTGCCAGCAGCTTGGGAGGACAGGGCGCCTACAATGAGCAGTTCTTC.

The J gene is TRBJ1-2, the V gene TRBV5-1; D might be TRBD1 (6 bases). Germline V CDR1 and CDR2: SGHRS, YFSETQ. The CDR3 spans 13 residues. V dropped 4 bases and J dropped 7 bases, with 14 bases sitting between them. CDR3 region: CASSHGTTIGYTF. DNA for the CDR3: TGCGCCAGCAGCCACGGGACAACGATTGGCTACACCTTC.

V and J are TRBV19 and TRBJ2-2; TRBD1 aligns across 8 bases. CDR3 size: 14 residues. V gave up 3 bases and J gave up 6 bases; unmatched junction bases: 3. Per the germline V gene, CDR1 is LNHDA and CDR2 is SQIVND (reference sequence). The CDR3 is CASSIWDRPGELFF. CDR3 nucleotides: TGTGCCAGTAGTATCTGGGACAGGCCCGGGGAGCTGTTTTTT.

This clonotype turned up a few times. The chain has TRBV7-3 and TRBJ2-2; 10 bases agree with TRBD2. The CDR3 is 15 residues long. CDR1 SGHTA and CDR2 FQGTGA come from the germline V gene. Germline trimming cut 4 bases from V and 6 bases from J; bases unmatched to any gene: 5. The CDR3, as DNA: TGTGCCAGCAGCTGGTCGACTAGCGGGTCCGGGGAGCTGTTTTTT. This codes for CASSWSTSGSGELFF.

The genes are TRBV19 and TRBJ1-5; no clear D. V was trimmed by 4 bases and J by 1 base, leaving 5 bases between them. CDR3 length: 13 residues. The germline gives CDR1 LNHDA, CDR2 SQIVND (reference sequence). In DNA, the CDR3 is TGTGCCAGTAGTAATAGGAGCAATCAGCCCCAGCATTTT. Amino acids: CASSNRSNQPQHF. Full variable domain (outside the CDR3, taken from reference TRBV19 and TRBJ1-5): DGGITQSPKYLFRKEGQNVTLSCEQNLNHDAMYWYRQDPGQGLRLIYYSQIVNDFQKGDIAEGYSVSREKKESFPLTVTSAQKNPTAFYLCASSNRSNQPQHFGDGTRLSIL.

The rearrangement joins TRBV9 to TRBJ1-4; 7 bases are a match to TRBD1. Trimming cost V 3 bases and J 9 bases; bases outside gene matches: 14. CDR3 size: 16 residues. CDR1 is SGDLS, CDR2 YYNGEE, per germline. The chain's CDR3 is CASSGPRAGGYQKLFF. CDR3 nucleotide sequence: TGTGCCAGCAGCGGACCCCGGGCAGGGGGTTATCAAAAACTGTTTTTT.

This clonotype has more than one count but fewer than ten. The chain is built from TRBV7-9 and TRBJ2-5; D ambiguous. The CDR3 is 13 residues long. Per germline, CDR1 SEHNR and CDR2 FQNEAQ (reference sequence). V lost 3 bases and J 2 bases, leaving 7 bases between the germline ends. CDR3 loop: CASSLPEQETQYF. The CDR3 region has the DNA TGTGCCAGCAGCTTGCCCGAGCAAGAGACCCAGTACTTC.

This clonotype was observed a handful of times. The gene calls are TRBV6-6 and TRBJ1-1; D gene ambiguous. The V and J ends lost 9 bases and 1 base respectively, with 6 bases between them. The CDR3 is made up of 11 amino acids. Germline lookup yields CDR1 MNHNY and CDR2 SVGAGI (reference sequence). CDR3 nucleotide sequence: TGTGCCAGTATCGGGAACACTGAAGCTTTCTTT. This gives the protein CASIGNTEAFF.

This clonotype was observed a handful of times. The chain is built from TRBV9 and TRBJ1-2; tentatively, D is TRBD1 (5 bases). The CDR3 covers 12 residues. The germline V gene encodes CDR1 SGDLS and CDR2 YYNGEE. V was trimmed by 3 bases and J by 4 bases, leaving 7 bases between them. CDR3 sequence (DNA): TGTGCCAGCAGCGAGCAGGGCTATGGCTACACCTTC. This sequence encodes CASSEQGYGYTF.